This T cell receptor (beta chain) emerged from a study of T cells in Graves' hyperthyroidism and ophthalmopathy (dated by TCRdb to the late 2010s). Context from the whole study: Peripheral blood samples were taken at initial diagnosis, before any treatment was given. To identify distinguishing TCR V-J signatures, a discovery cohort of 100 or so patients was used, comprising some 45 with Graves' ophthalmopathy and around 57 with stable Graves' hyperthyroidism. Prospective prediction of ophthalmopathy was tested in an independent validation cohort consisting of fewer than 20 hyperthyroidism patients and some 17 patients who later progressed to ophthalmopathy. The 95 to 100 discovery patients were randomly split 7:3 into training and test sets. Thyroid tissue and blood T-cell repertoires from over 5 Graves' hyperthyroidism patients were also compared in the study. According to the paper, TCR Vbeta CDR3 sequencing was carried out on 135 peripheral blood samples, which came from approximately 41 ophthalmopathy, around 75 hyperthyroidism and some 17 progressor patients. After sampling, hyperthyroidism patients received methimazole starting at 30 mg daily, and ophthalmopathy patients received high-dose intravenous methylprednisolone.

Hyperthyroidism patients were newly diagnosed, with disease duration under 2 months, and aged 18 to 65 years. Patients with uncontrolled infections, other autoimmune diseases, pregnancy or lactation were excluded. Clinical symptoms, serum thyroxine and TRAb, thyroid ultrasound, and orbital computed tomography formed the basis for the diagnoses. Blood from progressor patients was collected at the time of first diagnosis with hyperthyroidism, before any ophthalmopathy symptoms had appeared. PBMCs were separated from roughly 9.3 ml of fresh peripheral blood using Ficoll-Paque density gradient centrifugation. Progressor patients were defined as those initially diagnosed with Graves' hyperthyroidism in whom ophthalmopathy developed during follow-up. Total RNA was extracted with Trizol reagent, and quality was checked on an Agilent 2100 Bioanalyzer. The TCR beta CDR3 regions were amplified from RNA transcripts. The TCR CDR3 was subjected to a first round of RT-PCR using the HTBI primer set and the Qiagen OneStep RT-PCR kit. Libraries were constructed in a second round of multiplex PCR, after which size selection and purification were performed. Paired-end sequencing of the libraries was performed with 100 bp reads on an Illumina HiSeq2000. The paper's processing steps were these. SOAPnuke was used to process the raw data, with reads discarded if the reads contained adapters or uncalled bases, had a mean Phred below 15, or lacked an exact constant-primer or identifier match. High-quality paired reads were merged with COPE v1.2.5, and unique nucleotide sequences were defined as clonotypes. Clonotypes were aligned to IMGT TRBV, TRBD and TRBJ reference segments using MiTCR v1.1. The analysis included only V-J combinations with a frequency above 0.0001, which together covered over 98% of the repertoires. A TCS score was defined as the ratio of F50 (clonal expansion) to E x V (chaos), with BLOSUM62-based TCRdist applied between CDR3 peptides within each V-J. Welch's t-statistics and random forest reduced around 520 V-J features to 13, which were used in a naive Bayes classifier (R e1071). TCRdb reran the public reads through fastp at Q25 and MiXCR, keeping productive beta chains. Each CDR3 protein appears once, grouped with its most common genes and DNA. The V and J calls were not made by the authors but by TCRdb's processing. The sample data list 250,000 or so distinct CDR3 sequences, and approximately 15% of these were observed just once. The ten largest account for about 14% of the sample.

What the work shows at the level of the full study, not this receptor alone: Blood samples also contained most of the expanded thyroid clonotypes (frequency above 0.001), which suggests that blood repertoires may reflect thyroid immune responses. No statistical method was used to set the sample size in advance, and investigators knew the group allocation. A model built on a 13 V-J signature distinguished ophthalmopathy from stable hyperthyroidism, reaching over 85% sensitivity and about 81% specificity in cross-validation and 80%/75% in testing. In validation, the model predicted progression to ophthalmopathy a median of around 6.5 months before onset, with about 67% sensitivity and roughly 73% specificity.

From the cysteine up to the phenylalanine, the CDR3 has a length of 15 residues. This entry keeps only the CDR3 DNA: 45 bases, framed from base 1. The V end loses 6 bases and the J end loses 1 base, and a stretch of 15 bases separates them. This clonotype was counted ten times or more. Its antigen is not yet known. No qualities accompany the bases; no much larger clone lies one base away. Here the chain combines TRBV12-3 or TRBV12-4 and TRBJ2-5; TRBD2 is perhaps the D gene, given 6 matching bases. The sequencing input was blood. The TCR comes from a woman between 40 and 50 years old with Graves' hyperthyroidism that later progressed to Graves' ophthalmopathy. The CDR3 loop reads CASSYPGVLQETQYF. The DNA is TGTGCCAGCAGCTATCCGGGAGTTCTCCAAGAGACCCAGTACTTC.